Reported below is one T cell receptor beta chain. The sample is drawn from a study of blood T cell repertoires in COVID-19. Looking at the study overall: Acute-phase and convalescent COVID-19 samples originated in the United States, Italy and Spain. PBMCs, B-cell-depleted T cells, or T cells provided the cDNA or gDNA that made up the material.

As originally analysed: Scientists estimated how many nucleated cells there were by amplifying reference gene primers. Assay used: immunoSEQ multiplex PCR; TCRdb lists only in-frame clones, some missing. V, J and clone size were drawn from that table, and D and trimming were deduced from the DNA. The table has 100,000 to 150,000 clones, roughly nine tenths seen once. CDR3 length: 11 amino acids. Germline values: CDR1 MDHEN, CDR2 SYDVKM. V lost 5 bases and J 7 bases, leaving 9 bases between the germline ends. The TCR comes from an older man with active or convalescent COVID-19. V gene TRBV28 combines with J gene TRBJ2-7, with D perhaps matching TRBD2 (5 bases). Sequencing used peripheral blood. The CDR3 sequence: CASSPGYEQYF. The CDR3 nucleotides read TGTGCCAGCAGTCCGGGGTATGAGCAGTACTTC.